These 14 T cell receptor beta chains were sequenced from one sample in a study of blood T cell repertoires in COVID-19. Data came from immunoSEQ multiplex PCR; TCRdb stores just in-frame clones and leaves some out. The repertoire consists of some 96,000 clones, with roughly 80% occurring once and the leading ten covering around 15%. What was sequenced was peripheral blood. The source is a man aged 45-65 years with active or convalescent COVID-19.

V and J are TRBV6-4 and TRBJ2-1, with a possible D match to TRBD1 (6 bases). Trimming pared 6 bases from V and 7 bases from J, leaving 19 bases between. This CDR3 has 15 amino acids. Germline V gene lookup returns CDR1 MRHNA and CDR2 SNTAGT. In DNA form, the CDR3 reads TGTGCCAGCAGCCCTGCCGGGACACCAAGGAATGAGCAGTTCTTC. Translated: CASSPAGTPRNEQFF.

The chain carries TRBV11-2 and TRBJ1-1; perhaps TRBD1 as D (5 bases). Trimming shortened V by 6 bases and J by 0 bases, and 11 bases separated the two germline ends. The CDR3 has 14 amino acids. Germline V gives CDR1 SGHAT, CDR2 FQNNGV. This CDR3 is CASSQGVMNTEAFF. CDR3 nucleotide sequence: TGTGCCAGCAGTCAAGGGGTTATGAACACTGAAGCTTTCTTT.

This clone was detected only a few times. The chain recombines TRBV6-1 with TRBJ2-2, with 7 bases matching TRBD1. Trimming removed 4 bases from V and 0 bases from J; junction bases left unmatched: 5. The germline CDR1 and CDR2 sequences are MNHNS and SASEGT. This CDR3 comprises 16 residues. The DNA for the CDR3 is TGTGCCAGCAGTGCTCTGACAGGGCCGAACACCGGGGAGCTGTTTTTT. Its protein product is CASSALTGPNTGELFF.

V is TRBV7-9 and J is TRBJ1-1; D may be TRBD1 (6 bases). Trimming cost V 5 bases and J 0 bases, with 10 bases left between them. The length of the CDR3 is 14 residues. Germline lookup yields CDR1 SEHNR and CDR2 FQNEAQ (reference sequence). The CDR3, as DNA: TGTGCCAGCAGCCGGACAGACTTGAACACTGAAGCTTTCTTT. Its protein is CASSRTDLNTEAFF.

Turning to this clone: An end of the junction differs from the germline gene, which may be a read error. The chain joins TRBV2 to TRBJ2-3; TRBD2 matches at 12 bases. Germline assignment: CDR1 SNHLY and CDR2 FYNNEI. The CDR3 spans 12 residues. The CDR3 reads CASKMTSGSVNF. The CDR3 nucleotides read TGTGCCAGCAAAATGACTAGCGGGAGTGTAAATTTT.

As for this clone: The junction departs from the called germline gene at one end, perhaps through a read error. This chain joins TRBV7-7 and TRBJ2-7; D may be TRBD2 (6 bases). This CDR3 comprises 15 residues. Germline V gene lookup returns CDR1 SSHAT and CDR2 FNYEAQ (reference sequence). The CDR3 nucleotides are TGTGCTAGCAGCTTAGCGCGGGGTGTTAACTACGAGCAGTACTTC. This sequence encodes CASSLARGVNYEQYF.

This chain links TRBV19 with TRBJ2-1, with 10 bases that match TRBD1. Germline CDR1 reads LNHDA; CDR2 reads SQIVND (reference sequence). V lost 1 base to trimming and J lost 7 bases; unmatched junction nucleotides: 4. This CDR3 is 15 amino acids long. The DNA of the CDR3 is TGTGCCAGTAGTATAGTACGGACAGGGGGAAATGAGCAGTTCTTC. Its translation is CASSIVRTGGNEQFF.

V gene TRBV19 combines with J gene TRBJ2-1; 10 positions agree with TRBD2. J gave up 4 bases and V 1 base, and 7 bases lay outside the gene matches. In germline, CDR1 is LNHDA, CDR2 SQIVND (reference sequence). The length of the CDR3 is 17 residues. The CDR3 region has the DNA TGTGCCAGTAGTATAGCCCTCACTAGCGGGATTTACAATGAGCAGTTCTTC. Translation: CASSIALTSGIYNEQFF.

The chain has TRBV4-2 and TRBJ2-3; D is undetermined. Germline V gene data show CDR1 as LGHNA and CDR2 as YNFKEQ. V was clipped by 1 base and J by 5 bases, with 4 bases between them. CDR3 length: 12 residues. CDR3 DNA: TGTGCCAGCAGCCAAGTCCAAGATACGCAGTATTTT. Translating gives CASSQVQDTQYF.

The chain has TRBV3-1 (or the pseudogene TRBV3-2) and TRBJ1-5, with 8 bases that match TRBD1. Germline V lookup: CDR1 LGHDT, CDR2 YNNKEL (reference sequence). The CDR3 covers 15 residues. V shed 2 bases, J shed 6 bases, and the junction held 6 bases outside the gene matches. This chain's CDR3 is CASSQRTGWIQPQHF. The CDR3 DNA reads as TGTGCCAGCAGCCAACGGACAGGGTGGATTCAGCCCCAGCATTTT.

Points on this clone: One end of the junction fails to match germline, which may point to a read error. The chain uses TRBV7-7 and TRBJ1-2, with D perhaps TRBD1 (6 bases). Germline CDR1 is SSHAT and CDR2 is FNYEAQ (reference sequence). The CDR3 is 15 amino acids. The CDR3: CASSTREGVNYGYTF. CDR3 nucleotide sequence: TGTGCTAGCAGCACCAGGGAGGGGGTAAACTATGGCTACACCTTC. Using reference TRBV7-7 and TRBJ1-2 for the parts outside the CDR3, the full variable domain is GAGVSQSPRYKVTKRGQDVTLRCDPISSHATLYWYQQALGQGPEFLTYFNYEAQPDKSGLPSDRFSAERPEGSISTLTIQRTEQRDSAMYRCASSTREGVNYGYTFGSGTRLTVV.

This clone has more than one count but fewer than ten. The chain links TRBV27 to TRBJ1-4, with D unclear. The germline V gene encodes CDR1 MNHEY and CDR2 SMNVEV (reference sequence). The CDR3 is 15 amino acids. Trimming took off 0 bases at V and 6 bases at J, with 11 bases between the two ends. The CDR3 nucleotides read TGTGCCAGCAGTTTATCAGCCTTCTTACATGAAAAACTGTTTTTT. Protein product: CASSLSAFLHEKLFF.

This clone was found once. V usage is TRBV7-8 and J usage is TRBJ2-2; D might be TRBD1 (6 bases). Germline CDR1 reads SGHVS; CDR2 reads FQNEAQ. Trimming took 1 base from V and 0 from J, leaving 9 bases between them. The CDR3 spans 16 residues. The CDR3 here is CASSLEGGANTGELFF. The CDR3, as DNA: TGTGCCAGCAGCTTAGAAGGGGGAGCGAACACCGGGGAGCTGTTTTTT.

The chain joins TRBV3-1 (or the pseudogene TRBV3-2) to TRBJ2-7; 9 nucleotides align to TRBD2. The CDR3 is 16 amino acids. Trimming cost V 3 bases and J 1 base; bases outside gene matches: 7. Germline assignment: CDR1 LGHDT and CDR2 YNNKEL (reference sequence). DNA of the CDR3: TGTGCCAGCAGCCAGACTCCTAGCGGGACGTCCTACGAGCAGTACTTC. Its translation: CASSQTPSGTSYEQYF.